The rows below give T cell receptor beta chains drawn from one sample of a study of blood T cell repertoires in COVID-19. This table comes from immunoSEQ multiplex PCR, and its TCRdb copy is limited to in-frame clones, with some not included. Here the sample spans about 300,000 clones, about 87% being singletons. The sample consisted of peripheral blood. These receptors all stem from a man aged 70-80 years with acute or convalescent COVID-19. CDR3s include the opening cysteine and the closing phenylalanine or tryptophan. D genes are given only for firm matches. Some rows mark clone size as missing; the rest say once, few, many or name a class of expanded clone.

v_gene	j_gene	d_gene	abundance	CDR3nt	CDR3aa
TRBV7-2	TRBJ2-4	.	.	TGTGCCAGCAGCTCCGGCAGGGTTGGCAAAAACATTCAGTACTTC	CASSSGRVGKNIQYF
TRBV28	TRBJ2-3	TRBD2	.	TGTGCCAGCAGTTTATCCGCTTTGGGGACTAGCGGGAGGAGAACGCAGTATTTT	CASSLSALGTSGRRTQYF
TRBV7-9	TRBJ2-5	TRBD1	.	TGTGCCAGCAGCCCAGGGGACAGAAGCCAAGAGACCCAGTACTTC	CASSPGDRSQETQYF
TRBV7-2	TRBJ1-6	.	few	TGTGCCAGCAGCTTAATCGCAGGGGATGGGGGTTCACCCCTCCACTTT	CASSLIAGDGGSPLHF
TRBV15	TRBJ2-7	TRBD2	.	TGTGCCACCAGCAGAGATGGCGGGAGTTTGGGCGAGCAGTACTTC	CATSRDGGSLGEQYF
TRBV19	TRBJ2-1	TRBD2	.	TGTGCCAGTACTCCAGGGTGGGCGGGGGTAAAAAATGAGCAGTTCTTC	CASTPGWAGVKNEQFF
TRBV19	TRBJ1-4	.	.	TGTGCCAGTAGTATAACTGGGTCAGGTGAAAAACTGTTTTTT	CASSITGSGEKLFF
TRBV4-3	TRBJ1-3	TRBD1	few	TGCGCCAGCAGCCGAGATCCAACCGGGACAGGGGTTGGAAACACCATATATTTT	CASSRDPTGTGVGNTIYF
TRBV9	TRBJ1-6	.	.	TGTGCCAGCAGCGTAGAAGGCGGTTATAATTCACCCCTCCACTTT	CASSVEGGYNSPLHF
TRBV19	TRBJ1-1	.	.	TGTGCCAGTAGTGACAGCCAGGGTCTTGGTACTGAAGCTTTCTTT	CASSDSQGLGTEAFF
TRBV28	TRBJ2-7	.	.	TGTGCCAGCAGTTTTGCGCAGGGCCCCAGCAAGTCCGAGCAGTACTTC	CASSFAQGPSKSEQYF
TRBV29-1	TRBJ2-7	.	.	TGCAGCGTTCGCGAGCAGTACTTC	CSVREQYF
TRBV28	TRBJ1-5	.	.	TGTGCCAGCAGGGGAGGTCTTTCAAATCAGCCCCAGCATTTT	CASRGGLSNQPQHF
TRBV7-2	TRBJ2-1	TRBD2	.	TGTGCCAGCAGCTTAGTTGCGGGGGGAAACAATGAGCAGTTCTTC	CASSLVAGGNNEQFF
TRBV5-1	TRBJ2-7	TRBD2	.	TGCGCCAGCAGCTTACCTCTAGCGGGGGGTGTCGACGAGCAGTACTTC	CASSLPLAGGVDEQYF
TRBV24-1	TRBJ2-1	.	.	TGTGCCACCAAACGGGGAAGTGAGCAGTTCTTC	CATKRGSEQFF
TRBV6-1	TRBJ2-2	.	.	TGTGCCAGCAGTGAAACCCGGGTTTCAACCACCGGGGAGCTGTTTTTT	CASSETRVSTTGELFF
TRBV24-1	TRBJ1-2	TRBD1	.	TGTGCCACCAGTGATTTGAACGGACAGGGTGACTATGGCTACACCTTC	CATSDLNGQGDYGYTF
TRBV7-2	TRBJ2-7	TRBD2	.	TGTGCCAGCAGCCCGGGACTAGCGGGAGAATGGGGGGAGCAGTACTTC	CASSPGLAGEWGEQYF
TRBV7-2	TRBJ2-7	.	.	TGTGCCAGCAGCCTTATTCGTTACGAGCAGTACTTC	CASSLIRYEQYF
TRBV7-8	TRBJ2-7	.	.	TGTGCCAGCAGCCAACTTCGAGAGCAGTACTTC	CASSQLREQYF
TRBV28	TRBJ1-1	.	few	TGTGCCAGCAGTTTATTAGTGAACACTGAAGCTTTCTTT	CASSLLVNTEAFF
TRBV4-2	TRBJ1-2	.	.	TGTGCCAGCAGCCGGGATGTCAGCAAAGGGAGTGGCTACACCTTC	CASSRDVSKGSGYTF
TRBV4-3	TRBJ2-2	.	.	TGCGCCAGCAGCCAAGATGGGGGCGTCGGGGAGCTGTTTTTT	CASSQDGGVGELFF
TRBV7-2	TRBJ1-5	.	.	TGTGCCAGTTCCCAGGGGAACTATCAGCCCCAGCATTTT	CASSQGNYQPQHF